The 9 T cell receptor beta chains given below trace back to one sample, sequenced in a study of Ad26.COV2.S vaccination and SARS-CoV-2 variants. Generated by immunoSEQ multiplex PCR, the TCRdb table keeps only in-frame clones and is missing some. The table shows 250,000 to 300,000 clones, with around 87% occurring only once. Specified treatment: approximately 18 received Ad26.COV2.S at low or high dose, single or two shots; 5 received placebo; per-sample allocation not given. Collection of samples fell on day 63 after the first vaccine or placebo injection. The sample in question was peripheral blood, obtained in a trial of Ad26.COV2.S vaccine versus placebo. All receptors come from a person aged 18-65 years who received the Ad26.COV2.S COVID-19 vaccine or a placebo.

The V call is TRBV24-1, the J call TRBJ2-5, with unresolved D. The CDR3 spans 13 residues. Germline V gene data show CDR1 as KGHDR and CDR2 as SFDVKD. V dropped 7 bases and J dropped 1 base, with 9 bases sitting between them. The CDR3 here is CATSDNVQETQYF. The DNA for the CDR3 is TGTGCCACCAGCGACAACGTCCAAGAGACCCAGTACTTC.

The chain links TRBV28 to TRBJ2-5, with 7 bases lining up with TRBD1. J gave up 3 bases and V 6 bases, and 4 bases lay outside the gene matches. The CDR3 covers 13 residues. Germline CDR1 is MDHEN and CDR2 is SYDVKM. The CDR3 sequence is CASSYDREETQYF. Written as DNA, the CDR3 is TGTGCCAGCAGCTATGACAGGGAAGAGACCCAGTACTTC.

This sequence joins TRBV12-3 or TRBV12-4 and TRBJ1-5; no firm D call. V lost 1 base and J 6 bases, leaving 7 bases between the germline ends. This CDR3 region has 13 residues. The CDR3 sequence is CASSLEEGQPQHF. Written as DNA, the CDR3 is TGTGCCAGCAGTTTAGAGGAGGGTCAGCCCCAGCATTTT.

The chain combines TRBV5-1 with TRBJ1-1; D is unresolved. Per germline, CDR1 SGHRS and CDR2 YFSETQ. V was cut by 4 bases and J by 4 bases, with 11 bases left in between. The CDR3 sequence is 13 residues long. CDR3 nucleotide sequence: TGCGCCAGCAGCATCCGGGAGGCCACTGAAGCTTTCTTT. As protein: CASSIREATEAFF.

This clone has just a few counts. This chain joins TRBV5-4 and TRBJ1-2; TRBD1 matches 9 bases. Germline V gene lookup returns CDR1 SGHNT and CDR2 YYREEE (reference sequence). This CDR3 is 14 amino acids long. V shed 5 bases and J 6 bases; nucleotides not matched to a gene: 8. The CDR3 DNA reads as TGTGCCAGCAGGGGGCCGGGACAGGGACATGGCTACACCTTC. As protein: CASRGPGQGHGYTF.

CDR3 sequence (DNA): TGTGCCAGCAGCTTAACGGCACAGGGGGTCTATGGCTACACCTTC. Amino acids: CASSLTAQGVYGYTF. This sequence joins TRBV7-2 and TRBJ1-2; 8 nucleotides match TRBD1. The CDR3 spans 15 residues. The germline gives CDR1 SGHTA, CDR2 FQGNSA. V trimming: 2 bases; J trimming: 4 bases; junction bases outside the gene matches: 6.

The chain couples TRBV28 to TRBJ1-1; D perhaps matches TRBD1 (6 bases). Per the germline V gene, CDR1 is MDHEN and CDR2 is SYDVKM. The V end was cut by 2 bases, the J end by 4 bases, with 11 bases between. The CDR3 loop spans 14 amino acids. CDR3 in amino acids: CASSLGGRGTEAFF. Written as DNA, the CDR3 is TGTGCCAGCAGTTTAGGTGGCAGGGGCACTGAAGCTTTCTTT.

V gene TRBV19 combines with J gene TRBJ2-7, with 13 bases aligning to TRBD2. The germline V gene has CDR1 LNHDA and CDR2 SQIVND (reference sequence). The CDR3 is made up of 16 amino acids. V lost 5 bases to trimming and J lost 2 bases; unmatched junction nucleotides: 6. This CDR3 reads CASSATGTSGTYEQYF. CDR3 nucleotides: TGTGCCAGTAGTGCAACCGGGACTAGCGGGACCTACGAGCAGTACTTC.

This chain joins TRBV5-6 and TRBJ1-1; 7 bases fit TRBD1. The J segment lost 6 bases and the V segment lost 4 bases, leaving 6 bases of the junction unmatched. Germline CDR1 and CDR2: SGHDT and YYEEEE. This CDR3 has 13 amino acids. The CDR3: CASSRTGTAEAFF. In DNA form, the CDR3 reads TGTGCCAGCAGCCGCACAGGGACAGCTGAAGCTTTCTTT. Full variable domain (missing parts from reference TRBV5-6 and TRBJ1-1): DAGVTQSPTHLIKTRGQQVTLRCSPKSGHDTVSWYQQALGQGPQFIFQYYEEEERQRGNFPDRFSGHQFPNYSSELNVNALLLGDSALYLCASSRTGTAEAFFGQGTRLTVV.